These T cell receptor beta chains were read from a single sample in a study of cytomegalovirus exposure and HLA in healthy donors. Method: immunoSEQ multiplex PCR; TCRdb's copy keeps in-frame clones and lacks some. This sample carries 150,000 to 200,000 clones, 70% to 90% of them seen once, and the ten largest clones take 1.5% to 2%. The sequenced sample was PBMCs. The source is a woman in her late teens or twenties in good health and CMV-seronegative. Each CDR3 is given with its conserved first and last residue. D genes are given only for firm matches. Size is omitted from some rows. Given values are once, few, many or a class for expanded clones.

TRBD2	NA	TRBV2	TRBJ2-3	TGTGCCAGCACCCTCCGCCACGGGGGGGTCACAGATACGCAGTATTTT	CASTLRHGGVTDTQYF
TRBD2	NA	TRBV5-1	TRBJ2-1	TGCGCCAGCCGTTCAGGGCTAGCGGCCTACAATGAGCAGTTCTTC	CASRSGLAAYNEQFF
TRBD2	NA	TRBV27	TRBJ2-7	TGTGCCAGCAGTTTAAAGGCGGGGGGAGGGTACGAGCAGTACTTC	CASSLKAGGGYEQYF
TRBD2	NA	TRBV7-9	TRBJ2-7	TGTTCCAGCAGCTTTCCGGGGGGCTACGAGCAGTACTTC	CSSSFPGGYEQYF
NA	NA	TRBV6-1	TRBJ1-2	TGTGCCAGCAATCCAGGTTCAGCCGTCTATGGCTACACCTTC	CASNPGSAVYGYTF
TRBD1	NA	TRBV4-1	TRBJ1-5	TGCGCCAGCAGCCAGCTTCCCAGGGGGCCCCGTAATCAGCCCCAGCATTTT	CASSQLPRGPRNQPQHF
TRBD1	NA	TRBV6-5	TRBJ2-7	TGTGCCAGCACCCGGACAGGTAGCTACGAGCAGTACTTC	CASTRTGSYEQYF
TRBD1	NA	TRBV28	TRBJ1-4	TGTGCCAGCAGTTCCCGACAGGGATCTAATGAAAAACTGTTTTTT	CASSSRQGSNEKLFF
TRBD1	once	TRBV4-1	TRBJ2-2	TGCGCCAGCAGACCTCCGGGACAGGGGCGGACCGGGGAGCTGTTTTTT	CASRPPGQGRTGELFF
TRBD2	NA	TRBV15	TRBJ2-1	TGTGCCACCAGCAGGGTCTCGGGGGGGCTTAACAATGAGCAGTTCTTC	CATSRVSGGLNNEQFF
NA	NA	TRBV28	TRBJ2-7	TGTGCCAGCAGTTTTAGAGGGGGGGGGAGGGGGCAGTACTTC	CASSFRGGGRGQYF
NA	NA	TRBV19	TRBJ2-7	TGTGCCAGTAGTAGAGGTAGGGGAACCTACGAGCAGTACTTC	CASSRGRGTYEQYF
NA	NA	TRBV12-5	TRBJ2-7	TGTGCTAGTGGTTTGGTATTAGGTCGGGCCTACGAGCAGTACTTC	CASGLVLGRAYEQYF
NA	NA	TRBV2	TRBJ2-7	TGTGCCAGCCAGTCCTACGAGCAGTACTTC	CASQSYEQYF
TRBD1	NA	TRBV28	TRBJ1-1	TGTGCCAGCAGTTTAGGGACAGCTTTGGGCACTGAAGCTTTCTTT	CASSLGTALGTEAFF
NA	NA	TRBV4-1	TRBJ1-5	TGCGCCAGCAGCCAGAAGCCAGAACGGAGTAATCAGCCCCAGCATTTT	CASSQKPERSNQPQHF
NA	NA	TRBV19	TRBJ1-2	TGTGCCAGTAGTACCATCCCCCCCCTACAGGATGACTATGGCTACACCTTC	CASSTIPPLQDDYGYTF
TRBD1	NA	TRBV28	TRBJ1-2	TGTGCCAGCAGTCGACAGGGCTGGGGCGGCTACACCTTC	CASSRQGWGGYTF
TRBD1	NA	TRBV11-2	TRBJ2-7	TGTGCCAGCAGCTCTGGTTCGGGGACAGGGATCAACGAGCAGTACTTC	CASSSGSGTGINEQYF
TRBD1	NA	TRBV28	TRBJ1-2	TGTGCCAGCAGCCGGACAGGGGAGGACTATGGCTACACCTTC	CASSRTGEDYGYTF
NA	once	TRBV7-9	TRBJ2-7	TGTTCCAGCAGCATAGACAGTACCACCTACGAGCAGTACTTC	CSSSIDSTTYEQYF
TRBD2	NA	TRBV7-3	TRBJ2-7	TGTGCCAGCAGCTTAACGGGAGGGCCCGGGTACGAGCAGTACTTC	CASSLTGGPGYEQYF
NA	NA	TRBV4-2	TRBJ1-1	TGTGCCAGCAGTCCCGGCCGTGGGAGCACTGAAGCTTTCTTT	CASSPGRGSTEAFF
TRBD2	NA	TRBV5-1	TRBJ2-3	TGCGCCAGCAGCCCGGGAGAAGCGGGAGGGACAGATACGCAGTATTTT	CASSPGEAGGTDTQYF
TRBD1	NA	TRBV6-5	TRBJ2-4	TGTGCCAGCAGTCCCGGGACAGGGAGGGACATTCAGTACTTC	CASSPGTGRDIQYF
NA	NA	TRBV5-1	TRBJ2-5	TGCGCCAGCAGCCCCTTAACAGGATTCCAAGAGACCCAGTACTTC	CASSPLTGFQETQYF